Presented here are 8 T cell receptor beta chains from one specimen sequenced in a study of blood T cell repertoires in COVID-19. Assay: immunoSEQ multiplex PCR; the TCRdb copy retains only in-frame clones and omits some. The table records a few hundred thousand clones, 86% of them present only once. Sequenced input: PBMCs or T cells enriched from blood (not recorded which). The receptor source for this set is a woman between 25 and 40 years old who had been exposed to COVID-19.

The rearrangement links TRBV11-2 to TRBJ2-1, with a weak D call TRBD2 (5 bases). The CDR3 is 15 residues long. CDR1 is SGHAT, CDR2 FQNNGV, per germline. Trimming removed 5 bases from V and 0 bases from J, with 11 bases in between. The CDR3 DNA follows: TGTGCCAGCAGCCCCCGGGGAAGCTCCTACAATGAGCAGTTCTTC. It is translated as CASSPRGSSYNEQFF.

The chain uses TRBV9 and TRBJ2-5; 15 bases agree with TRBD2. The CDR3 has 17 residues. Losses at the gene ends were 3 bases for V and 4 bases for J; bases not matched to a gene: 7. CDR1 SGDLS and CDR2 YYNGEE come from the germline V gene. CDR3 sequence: CASSGGLAGGLGETQYF. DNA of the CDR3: TGTGCCAGCAGCGGTGGACTAGCGGGGGGGCTTGGAGAGACCCAGTACTTC. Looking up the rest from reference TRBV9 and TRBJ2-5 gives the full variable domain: DSGVTQTPKHLITATGQRVTLRCSPRSGDLSVYWYQQSLDQGLQFLIQYYNGEERAKGNILERFSAQQFPDLHSELNLSSLELGDSALYFCASSGGLAGGLGETQYFGPGTRLLVL.

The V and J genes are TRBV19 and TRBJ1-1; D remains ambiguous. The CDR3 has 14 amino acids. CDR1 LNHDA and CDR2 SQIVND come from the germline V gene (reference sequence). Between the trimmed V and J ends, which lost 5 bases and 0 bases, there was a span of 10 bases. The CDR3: CASSRTQMNTEAFF. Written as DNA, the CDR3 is TGTGCCAGTAGTCGGACTCAAATGAACACTGAAGCTTTCTTT.

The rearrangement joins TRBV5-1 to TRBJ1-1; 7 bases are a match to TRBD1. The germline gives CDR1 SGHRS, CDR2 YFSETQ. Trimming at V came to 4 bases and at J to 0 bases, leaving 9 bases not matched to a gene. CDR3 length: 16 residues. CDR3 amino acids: CASSPVGQALNTEAFF. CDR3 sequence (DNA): TGCGCCAGCAGCCCTGTAGGACAGGCCCTGAACACTGAAGCTTTCTTT. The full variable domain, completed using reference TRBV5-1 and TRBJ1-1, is KAGVTQTPRYLIKTRGQQVTLSCSPISGHRSVSWYQQTPGQGLQFLFEYFSETQRNKGNFPGRFSGRQFSNSRSEMNVSTLELGDSALYLCASSPVGQALNTEAFFGQGTRLTVV.

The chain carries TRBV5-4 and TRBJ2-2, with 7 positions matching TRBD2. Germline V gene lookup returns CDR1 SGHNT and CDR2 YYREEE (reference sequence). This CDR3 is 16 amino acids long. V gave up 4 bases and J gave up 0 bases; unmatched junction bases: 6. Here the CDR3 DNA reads TGTGCCAGCAGCCCCGGCCGGGGGGCGAACACCGGGGAGCTGTTTTTT. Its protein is CASSPGRGANTGELFF.

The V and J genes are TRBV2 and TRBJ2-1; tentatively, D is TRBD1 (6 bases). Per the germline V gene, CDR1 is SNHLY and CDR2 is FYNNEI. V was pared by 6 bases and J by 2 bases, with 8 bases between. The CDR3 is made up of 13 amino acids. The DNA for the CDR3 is TGTGCCAGCAGGGACAGCGCCTACAATGAGCAGTTCTTC. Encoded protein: CASRDSAYNEQFF.

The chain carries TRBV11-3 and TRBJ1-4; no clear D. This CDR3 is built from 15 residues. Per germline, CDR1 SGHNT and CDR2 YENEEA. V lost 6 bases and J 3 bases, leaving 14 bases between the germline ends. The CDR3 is CASSLAGLANEKLFF. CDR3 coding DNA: TGTGCCAGCAGTTTGGCGGGCTTGGCTAATGAAAAACTGTTTTTT.

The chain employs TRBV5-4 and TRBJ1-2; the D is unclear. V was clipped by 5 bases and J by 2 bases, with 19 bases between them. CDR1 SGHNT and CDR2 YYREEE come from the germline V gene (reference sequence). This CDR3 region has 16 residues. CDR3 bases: TGTGCCAGCAGTATCCCTAAAAACCGGGAAAACTATGGCTACACCTTC. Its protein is CASSIPKNRENYGYTF. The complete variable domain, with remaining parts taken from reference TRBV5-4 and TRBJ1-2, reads ETGVTQSPTHLIKTRGQQVTLRCSSQSGHNTVSWYQQALGQGPQFIFQYYREEENGRGNFPPRFSGLQFPNYSSELNVNALELDDSALYLCASSIPKNRENYGYTFGSGTRLTVV.